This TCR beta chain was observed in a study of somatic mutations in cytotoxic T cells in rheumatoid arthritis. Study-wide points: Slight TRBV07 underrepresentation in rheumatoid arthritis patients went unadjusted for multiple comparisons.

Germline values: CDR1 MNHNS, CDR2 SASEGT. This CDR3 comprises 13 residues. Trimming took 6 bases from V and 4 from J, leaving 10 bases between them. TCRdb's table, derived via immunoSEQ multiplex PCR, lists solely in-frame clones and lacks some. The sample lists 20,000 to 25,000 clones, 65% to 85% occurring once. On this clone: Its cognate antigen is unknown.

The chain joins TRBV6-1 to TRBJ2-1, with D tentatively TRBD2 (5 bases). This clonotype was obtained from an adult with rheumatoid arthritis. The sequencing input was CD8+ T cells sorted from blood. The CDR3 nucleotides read TGTGCCAGCAGACGGACTCAATACAATGAGCAGTTCTTC. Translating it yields CASRRTQYNEQFF.